This record looks at one T cell receptor (beta chain) sequence and its context. No antigen is known for it. cDNA synthesis used the whole RNA isolate, giving expressed TCRB sequences. The protocol was immunoSEQ multiplex PCR, while the TCRdb copy is restricted to in-frame clones and leaves out a portion. Of around 710,000 clones listed, roughly 12% are singletons. These data belong to a study of beta chain features in type 1 diabetes. Study-level results: Among patients with Type 1 diabetes, TCRB CDR3s were moderately but significantly shorter in every one of the four CD4+ subsets.

The CDR3 length is 17 residues. The germline V gene has CDR1 SGHDN and CDR2 FVKESK. V was trimmed by 4 bases and J by 3 bases, leaving 18 bases between them. The chain links TRBV14 to TRBJ2-2, with D perhaps TRBD1 or TRBD2 (5 bases each). This clonotype was obtained from a man under 40 with type 1 diabetes. The sequenced sample consisted of naive CD4+ T cells from blood. CDR3 residues: CASSLHGGPRDTGELFF. The DNA of the CDR3 is TGTGCCAGCAGCCTTCATGGGGGACCGCGGGACACCGGGGAGCTGTTTTTT.